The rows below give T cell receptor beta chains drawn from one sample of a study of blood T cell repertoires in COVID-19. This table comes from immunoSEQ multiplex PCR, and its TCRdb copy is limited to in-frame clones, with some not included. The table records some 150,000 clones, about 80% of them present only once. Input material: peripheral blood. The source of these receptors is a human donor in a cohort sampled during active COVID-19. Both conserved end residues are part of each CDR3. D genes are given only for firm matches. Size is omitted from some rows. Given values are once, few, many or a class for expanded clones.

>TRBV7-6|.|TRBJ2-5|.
CASSPDVGVQETQYF
TGTGCCAGCAGCCCTGATGTCGGGGTTCAAGAGACCCAGTACTTC
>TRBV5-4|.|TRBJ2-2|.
CASSLGRSGTGELFF
TGTGCCAGCAGCTTGGGGCGATCGGGCACCGGGGAGCTGTTTTTT
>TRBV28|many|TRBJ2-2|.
CASRRYANTGELFF
TGTGCCAGCAGGCGGTACGCGAACACCGGGGAGCTGTTTTTT
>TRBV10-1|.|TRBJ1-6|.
CASRGSSPLHF
TGCGCCAGCAGGGGGAGTTCACCCCTCCACTTT
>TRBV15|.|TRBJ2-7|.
CATSRDQGYEQYF
TGTGCCACCAGCAGAGATCAGGGATACGAGCAGTACTTC
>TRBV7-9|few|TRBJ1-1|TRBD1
CASSPQTLTGAGTEAFF
TGTGCCAGCAGCCCACAGACGCTAACAGGGGCAGGCACTGAAGCTTTCTTT
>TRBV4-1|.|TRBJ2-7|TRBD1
CASSVYRGASYEQYF
TGCGCCAGCAGCGTTTACAGGGGGGCCTCCTACGAGCAGTACTTC
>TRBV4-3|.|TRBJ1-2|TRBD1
CASSHTPAGGIYGYTF
TGCGCCAGCAGCCACACCCCTGCAGGGGGAATCTATGGCTACACCTTC
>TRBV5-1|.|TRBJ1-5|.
CASSLAISLGNQPQHF
TGCGCCAGCAGCTTGGCCATCAGTCTAGGAAATCAGCCCCAGCATTTT
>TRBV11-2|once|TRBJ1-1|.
CASSRSWTEAFF
TGTGCCAGCAGCCGTAGCTGGACAGAAGCTTTCTTT
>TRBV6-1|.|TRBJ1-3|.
CASSEDRVYNTIYF
TGTGCCAGCAGTGAAGACAGGGTTTACAACACCATATATTTT